This note documents a single T cell receptor (beta chain) sequence. Antigen specificity is unknown. This entry comes from a study of response to subunit inactivated influenza vaccine. Whole-study results and caveats: Every seasonal influenza vaccination brings in few new T cells, the authors suggested.

TCRdb called the RT-PCR reads again in MiXCR, with one record for every CDR3 protein. The sample has 450,000 to 600,000 distinct CDR3 sequences; approximately 7.7% are singletons. From germline, CDR1 is MNHEY and CDR2 SVGAGI. The V and J ends lost 0 bases and 4 bases respectively, with 9 bases between them. The CDR3 has 14 amino acids. Source: PBMCs from blood, taken roughly 24 months after vaccination. The chain couples TRBV6-5 to TRBJ2-5, with D possibly called TRBD1 or TRBD2 (5 bases each). This TCR derives from a man between 50 and 69 years old who received an inactivated influenza vaccine. CDR3 loop: CASSYSWGTETQYF. CDR3 sequence (DNA): TGTGCCAGCAGTTACTCTTGGGGGACAGAGACCCAGTACTTC.